This is a list of T cell receptor beta chains from one sample in a study of control samples from healthy donors and cancer patients. Assay: immunoSEQ multiplex PCR; the TCRdb copy retains only in-frame clones and omits some. This sample carries 150,000 to 200,000 clones, nearly 90% of them seen once, and the ten largest clones take roughly 1.5%. The sequencing sample was made of blood. The origin of the receptors is a woman aged 50 to 65 in good health. CDR3s include the opening cysteine and the closing phenylalanine or tryptophan. Fields, in order: CDR3 protein, V gene, J gene.

cdr3_aa: CASSGAGGSYEQYF; v_call: TRBV6-2/TRBV6-3; j_call: TRBJ2-7
cdr3_aa: CASSISSTANLNQPQHF; v_call: TRBV19; j_call: TRBJ1-5
cdr3_aa: CASSGDGGSPQHF; v_call: TRBV28; j_call: TRBJ1-5
cdr3_aa: CASRSNSGRRSGNTIYF; v_call: TRBV12-2; j_call: TRBJ1-3
cdr3_aa: CSASPGPGTGELFF; v_call: TRBV20-1; j_call: TRBJ2-2
cdr3_aa: CASSYRDSEAFF; v_call: TRBV6-6; j_call: TRBJ1-1
cdr3_aa: CASSLPTSGGRAFF; v_call: TRBV7-8; j_call: TRBJ1-1
cdr3_aa: CASSRRPWARFRNEKLFF; v_call: TRBV6-2/TRBV6-3; j_call: TRBJ1-4
cdr3_aa: CASRPGGFINQPQHF; v_call: TRBV27; j_call: TRBJ1-5
cdr3_aa: CASSPDGYNEQFF; v_call: TRBV7-2; j_call: TRBJ2-1
cdr3_aa: CASNGETENQPQHF; v_call: TRBV5-8; j_call: TRBJ1-5
cdr3_aa: CASGQGGGGYTF; v_call: TRBV4-3; j_call: TRBJ1-2
cdr3_aa: CASSLQFSAGETQYF; v_call: TRBV7-2; j_call: TRBJ2-5
cdr3_aa: CASSPKGVNQPQHF; v_call: TRBV7-9; j_call: TRBJ1-5
cdr3_aa: CASSQTDTLEAFF; v_call: TRBV9; j_call: TRBJ1-1
cdr3_aa: CASSLGQHNEQFF; v_call: TRBV7-2; j_call: TRBJ2-1
cdr3_aa: CASSQTGQGGYEQYF; v_call: TRBV4-1; j_call: TRBJ2-7
cdr3_aa: CAWSATGSYGYTF; v_call: TRBV30; j_call: TRBJ1-2
cdr3_aa: CASSSPGAQGTQYF; v_call: TRBV7-6; j_call: TRBJ2-5
cdr3_aa: CASSQVGTSTNEKLFF; v_call: TRBV4-3; j_call: TRBJ1-4
cdr3_aa: CASSIQGYTEAFF; v_call: TRBV5-4; j_call: TRBJ1-1
cdr3_aa: CASSRQGLNTEAFF; v_call: TRBV10-2; j_call: TRBJ1-1
cdr3_aa: CASSLITGFYGYTF; v_call: TRBV28; j_call: TRBJ1-2
cdr3_aa: CASSKSSYEQYF; v_call: TRBV5-1; j_call: TRBJ2-7
cdr3_aa: CAWTGGYNQPQHF; v_call: TRBV30; j_call: TRBJ1-5
cdr3_aa: CASSIWGWTEAFF; v_call: TRBV19; j_call: TRBJ1-1
cdr3_aa: CASSQDWLAGHTDTQYF; v_call: TRBV4-2; j_call: TRBJ2-3
cdr3_aa: CAITPGLYGYTF; v_call: TRBV10-3; j_call: TRBJ1-2
cdr3_aa: CASSPRGGGGNGYTF; v_call: TRBV5-1; j_call: TRBJ1-2
cdr3_aa: CATSDSSGKGDYGYTF; v_call: TRBV24-1; j_call: TRBJ1-2
cdr3_aa: CASSMQEPTDTQYF; v_call: TRBV19; j_call: TRBJ2-3
cdr3_aa: CASSPPWGAAEQFF; v_call: TRBV3-1/TRBV3-2; j_call: TRBJ2-1
cdr3_aa: CASSRTGQVVKAFF; v_call: TRBV28; j_call: TRBJ1-1
cdr3_aa: CASSEGRRDEQFF; v_call: TRBV2; j_call: TRBJ2-1
cdr3_aa: CASSSVRTNEKLFF; v_call: TRBV6-5; j_call: TRBJ1-4
cdr3_aa: CASSQQQGIKEKLFF; v_call: TRBV4-3; j_call: TRBJ1-4
cdr3_aa: CASRGTEVSPLHF; v_call: TRBV27; j_call: TRBJ1-6
cdr3_aa: CASSFTSRPPNEQYF; v_call: TRBV7-8; j_call: TRBJ2-7
cdr3_aa: CASSQPGLARYEQYF; v_call: TRBV14; j_call: TRBJ2-7
cdr3_aa: CAWRRTSVYEQYF; v_call: TRBV30; j_call: TRBJ2-7
cdr3_aa: CASGRTSGGNEQFF; v_call: TRBV3-1/TRBV3-2; j_call: TRBJ2-1
cdr3_aa: CSADRANYGYTF; v_call: TRBV29-1; j_call: TRBJ1-2
cdr3_aa: CASSQESGEQYF; v_call: TRBV4-3; j_call: TRBJ2-7
cdr3_aa: CASSIANSPLHF; v_call: TRBV19; j_call: TRBJ1-6
cdr3_aa: CASSPTSGAQYNEQFF; v_call: TRBV6-2/TRBV6-3; j_call: TRBJ2-1
cdr3_aa: CSAGSPGNTIYF; v_call: TRBV29-1; j_call: TRBJ1-3
cdr3_aa: CASRPLSGGTGELFF; v_call: TRBV3-1/TRBV3-2; j_call: TRBJ2-2
cdr3_aa: CASARDRGTEAFF; v_call: TRBV19; j_call: TRBJ1-1
cdr3_aa: CASSLQMNTEAFF; v_call: TRBV7-9; j_call: TRBJ1-1
cdr3_aa: CASSLPGGTDTQYF; v_call: TRBV5-5; j_call: TRBJ2-3
cdr3_aa: CASSPSPGPLSGNTIYF; v_call: TRBV4-1; j_call: TRBJ1-3